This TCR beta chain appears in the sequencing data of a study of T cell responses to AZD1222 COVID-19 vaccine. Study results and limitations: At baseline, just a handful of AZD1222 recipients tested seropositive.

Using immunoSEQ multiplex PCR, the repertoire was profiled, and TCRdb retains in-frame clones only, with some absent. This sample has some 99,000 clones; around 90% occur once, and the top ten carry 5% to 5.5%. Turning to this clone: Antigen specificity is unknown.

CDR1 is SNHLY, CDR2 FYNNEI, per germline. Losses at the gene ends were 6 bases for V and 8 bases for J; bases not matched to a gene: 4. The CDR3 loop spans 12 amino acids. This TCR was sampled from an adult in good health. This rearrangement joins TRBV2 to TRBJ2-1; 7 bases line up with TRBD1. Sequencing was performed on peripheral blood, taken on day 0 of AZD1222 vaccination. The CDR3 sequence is CASSRQGDEQFF. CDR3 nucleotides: TGTGCCAGCAGCCGACAGGGTGATGAGCAGTTCTTC.